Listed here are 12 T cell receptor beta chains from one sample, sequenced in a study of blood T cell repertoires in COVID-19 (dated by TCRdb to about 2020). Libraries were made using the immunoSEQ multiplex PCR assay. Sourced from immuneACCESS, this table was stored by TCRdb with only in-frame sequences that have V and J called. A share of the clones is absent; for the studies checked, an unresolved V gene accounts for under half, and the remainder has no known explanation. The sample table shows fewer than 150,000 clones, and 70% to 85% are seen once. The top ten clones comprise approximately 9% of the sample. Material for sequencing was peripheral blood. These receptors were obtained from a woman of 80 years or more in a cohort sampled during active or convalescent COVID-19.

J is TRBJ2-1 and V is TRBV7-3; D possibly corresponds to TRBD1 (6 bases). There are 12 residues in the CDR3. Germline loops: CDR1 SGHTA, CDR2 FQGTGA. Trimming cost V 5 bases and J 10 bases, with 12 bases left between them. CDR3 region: CASSVTGSEQFF. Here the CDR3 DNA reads TGTGCCAGCAGCGTCACAGGGTCGGAGCAGTTCTTC.

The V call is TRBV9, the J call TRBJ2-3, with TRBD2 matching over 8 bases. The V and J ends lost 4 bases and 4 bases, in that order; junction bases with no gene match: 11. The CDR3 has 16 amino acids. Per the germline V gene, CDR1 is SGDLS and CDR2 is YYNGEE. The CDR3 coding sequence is TGTGCCAGCAGCCCCCGGGCTAGCGGGCCCCCAGATACGCAGTATTTT. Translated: CASSPRASGPPDTQYF.

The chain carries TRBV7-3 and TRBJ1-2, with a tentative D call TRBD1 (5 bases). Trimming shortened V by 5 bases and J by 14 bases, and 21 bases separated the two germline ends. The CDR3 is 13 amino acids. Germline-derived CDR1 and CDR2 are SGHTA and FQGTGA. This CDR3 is CASSAHRDSPFTF. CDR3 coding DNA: TGTGCCAGCAGCGCCCACCGGGACTCTCCCTTTACCTTC.

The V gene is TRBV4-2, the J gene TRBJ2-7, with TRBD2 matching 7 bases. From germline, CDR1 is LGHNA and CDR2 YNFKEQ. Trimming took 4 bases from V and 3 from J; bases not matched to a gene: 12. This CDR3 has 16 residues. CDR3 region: CASSPPLGGIDYEQYF. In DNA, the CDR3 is TGTGCCAGCAGCCCCCCCCTCGGGGGGATTGACTACGAGCAGTACTTC.

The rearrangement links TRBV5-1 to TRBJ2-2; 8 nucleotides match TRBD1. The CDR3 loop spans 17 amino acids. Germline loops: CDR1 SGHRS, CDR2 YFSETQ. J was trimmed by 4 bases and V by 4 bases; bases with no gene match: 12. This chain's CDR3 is CASSLGQGGSSTGELFF. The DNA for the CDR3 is TGCGCCAGCAGCCTAGGACAGGGTGGGTCATCCACCGGGGAGCTGTTTTTT.

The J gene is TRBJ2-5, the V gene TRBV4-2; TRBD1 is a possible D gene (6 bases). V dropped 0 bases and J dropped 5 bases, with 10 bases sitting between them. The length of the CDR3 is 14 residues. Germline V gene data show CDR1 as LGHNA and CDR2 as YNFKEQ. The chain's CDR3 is CASSQDSRGETQYF. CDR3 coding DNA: TGTGCCAGCAGCCAAGATTCAAGGGGGGAGACCCAGTACTTC.

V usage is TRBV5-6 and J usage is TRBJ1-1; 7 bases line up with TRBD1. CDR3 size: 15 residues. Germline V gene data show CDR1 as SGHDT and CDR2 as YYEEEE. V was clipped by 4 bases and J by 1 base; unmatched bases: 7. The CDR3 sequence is CASSLFDRANTEAFF. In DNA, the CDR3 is TGTGCCAGCAGCCTATTTGACAGGGCGAACACTGAAGCTTTCTTT.

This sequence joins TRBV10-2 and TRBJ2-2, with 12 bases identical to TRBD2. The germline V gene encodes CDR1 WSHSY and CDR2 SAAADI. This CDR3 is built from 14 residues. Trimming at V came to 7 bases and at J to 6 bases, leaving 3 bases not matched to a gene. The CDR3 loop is CASTSGGAAGELFF. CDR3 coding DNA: TGCGCCAGCACTAGCGGGGGGGCCGCCGGGGAGCTGTTTTTT.

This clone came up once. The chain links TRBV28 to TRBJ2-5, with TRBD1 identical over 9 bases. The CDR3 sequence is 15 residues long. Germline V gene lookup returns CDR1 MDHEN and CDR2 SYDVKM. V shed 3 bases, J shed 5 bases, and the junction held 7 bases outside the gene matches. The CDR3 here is CASSFRLDRGETQYF. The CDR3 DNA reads TGTGCCAGCAGTTTCAGGTTGGACAGGGGTGAGACCCAGTACTTC.

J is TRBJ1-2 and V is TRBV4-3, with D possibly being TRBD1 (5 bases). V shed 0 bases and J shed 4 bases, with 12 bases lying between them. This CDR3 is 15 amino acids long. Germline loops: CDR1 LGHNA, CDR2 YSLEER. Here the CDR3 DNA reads TGCGCCAGCAGCCAAGATGAGGGGAGGGCCTATGGCTACACCTTC. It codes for CASSQDEGRAYGYTF.

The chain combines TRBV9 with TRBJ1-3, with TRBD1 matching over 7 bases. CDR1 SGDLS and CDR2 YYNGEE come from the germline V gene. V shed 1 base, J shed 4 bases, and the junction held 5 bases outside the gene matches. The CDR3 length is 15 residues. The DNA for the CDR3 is TGTGCCAGCAGCGTAAGACAGGGTGGAGGAAACACCATATATTTT. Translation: CASSVRQGGGNTIYF.

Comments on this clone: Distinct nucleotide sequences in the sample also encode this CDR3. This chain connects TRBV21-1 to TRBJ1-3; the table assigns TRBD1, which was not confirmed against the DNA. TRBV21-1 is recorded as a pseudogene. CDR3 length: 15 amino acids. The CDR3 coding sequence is TGTGCCAGCAGCAAAACTGACAGGGTTGGAAACACCATATATTTT. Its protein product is CASSKTDRVGNTIYF.